These 32 T cell receptor beta chains came from one sample sequenced in a study of shared clonotypes between healthy human individuals. The data were produced by immunoSEQ multiplex PCR, yet TCRdb's version contains in-frame clones alone and is incomplete. The sample has 450,000 to 550,000 clones, 79% seen once. The material sequenced was PBMCs. These receptors were collected from a woman between 40 and 50 years old in good health. Some clones in this sample may be carry-over from other donors' samples.

This chain links TRBV5-6 with TRBJ2-2, with 11 bases identical to TRBD1. Germline trimming cut 3 bases from V and 4 bases from J; bases unmatched to any gene: 2. Germline V gives CDR1 SGHDT, CDR2 YYEEEE. This CDR3 is 15 amino acids long. CDR3 amino acids: CASSSGQGATGELFF. CDR3 sequence (DNA): TGTGCCAGCAGCTCTGGACAGGGGGCCACCGGGGAGCTGTTTTTT.

The chain recombines TRBV10-2 with TRBJ2-1; D call uncertain. CDR1 is WSHSY and CDR2 is SAAADI in the germline V gene. This CDR3 comprises 13 residues. Trimming removed 0 bases from V and 3 bases from J, with 3 bases in between. CDR3 in amino acids: CASSESSYNEQFF. The CDR3 DNA is TGCGCCAGCAGTGAGTCTAGCTACAATGAGCAGTTCTTC.

This chain links TRBV7-8 with TRBJ2-7; D tentatively reads TRBD1 or TRBD2 (5 bases each). CDR3 length equals 14 residues. Trimming stripped 4 bases from V and 7 bases from J, with 17 bases between. Germline V gene lookup returns CDR1 SGHVS and CDR2 FQNEAQ. The CDR3 nucleotides are TGTGCCAGCAGCTCGCCGGGACCCGGCTTGGAGCAGTACTTC. It is translated as CASSSPGPGLEQYF.

The V gene is TRBV18, the J gene TRBJ2-7, with 8 bases aligning to TRBD2. Germline-derived CDR1 and CDR2 are KGHSH and LQKENI. CDR3 size: 14 residues. The ends lost 6 bases at V and 4 bases at J; junction bases unmatched: 8. CDR3 protein: CASSSSGSVYEQYF. CDR3 nucleotides: TGTGCCAGCTCTTCCAGCGGGAGCGTTTACGAGCAGTACTTC. The full variable domain, with the rest looked up from reference TRBV18 and TRBJ2-7, is NAGVMQNPRHLVRRRGQEARLRCSPMKGHSHVYWYRQLPEEGLKFMVYLQKENIIDESGMPKERFSAEFPKEGPSILRIQQVVRGDSAAYFCASSSSGSVYEQYFGPGTRLTVT.

The V and J genes are TRBV4-1 and TRBJ2-5, with a weak D call TRBD1 (6 bases). The J call is in doubt because the DNA end fits TRBJ2-7 better. This CDR3 has 16 amino acids. In germline, CDR1 is MGHRA, CDR2 YSYEKL. As DNA, the CDR3 is TGCGCCAGCAGCCAAGACTCCACAGGGCATACCTACGAGCAGTACTTC. This sequence encodes CASSQDSTGHTYEQYF.

V usage is TRBV6-5 and J usage is TRBJ2-5, with a weak D call TRBD2 (5 bases). V gave up 2 bases and J gave up 1 base, with 8 bases separating them. The CDR3 consists of 14 residues. CDR1 and CDR2 (germline): MNHEY, SVGAGI. For the CDR3, the DNA is TGTGCCAGCAGTTACACTAGACTCCAAGAGACCCAGTACTTC. This translates into CASSYTRLQETQYF.

The chain uses TRBV27 and TRBJ2-7, with a tentative D call TRBD2 (7 bases). Germline CDR1 MNHEY, CDR2 SMNVEV (reference sequence). This CDR3 comprises 15 residues. V was clipped by 3 bases and J by 5 bases, with 17 bases between them. This CDR3 reads CASSFRGEGGDEQYF. CDR3 in DNA: TGTGCCAGCAGTTTTAGGGGGGAGGGCGGGGACGAGCAGTACTTC.

Remarks on this clone: A far larger clone is just one base off, so this is likely a read error. The gene calls are TRBV5-1 and TRBJ1-4; 8 positions match TRBD1. The CDR3 consists of 14 residues. Germline values: CDR1 SGHRS, CDR2 YFSETQ. The CDR3 loop is CVSSADREGEKLFF. CDR3 coding DNA: TGCGTCAGCAGCGCGGACAGGGAGGGGGAAAAACTGTTTTTT.

This clone was observed a handful of times. The J gene is TRBJ1-1, the V gene TRBV28, with 9 nucleotides matching TRBD1. V was clipped by 2 bases and J by 6 bases; unmatched bases: 7. The CDR3 consists of 15 residues. Germline CDR1 is MDHEN and CDR2 is SYDVKM. CDR3 coding DNA: TGTGCCAGCAGTTTAAGGGACAGGGATGGTTCTGAAGCTTTCTTT. It specifies CASSLRDRDGSEAFF.

V and J are TRBV7-8 and TRBJ2-7, with D uncertain. Germline lookup yields CDR1 SGHVS and CDR2 FQNEAQ. The V gene lost 4 bases and the J gene lost 0 bases, with 13 bases spanning the gap. This CDR3 has 15 residues. The CDR3 DNA is TGTGCCAGCAGCTGGAAGGACGGTAGCTCCTACGAGCAGTACTTC. Protein sequence: CASSWKDGSSYEQYF.

V is TRBV27 and J is TRBJ1-2, with D maybe TRBD1 (5 bases). Trimming removed 5 bases at V and 8 bases at J, with 27 bases between. The CDR3 spans 17 residues. The V gene's germline CDR1 is MNHEY and CDR2 SMNVEV (reference sequence). CDR3 DNA: TGTGCCAGCAGTCAAATCCAGAGCCTAAGCGGCAGGGACGGCTACACCTTC. Its protein is CASSQIQSLSGRDGYTF.

This clone turned up a few times. The chain is built from TRBV5-1 and TRBJ1-1; TRBD1 matches 9 bases. The CDR3 is 15 residues long. Germline V CDR1 and CDR2: SGHRS, YFSETQ. After removal of 2 bases from V and 3 bases from J, the junction contained 5 bases not matched to a gene. CDR3: CASSLGQGRHTEAFF. The CDR3 DNA sequence: TGCGCCAGCAGCTTAGGACAGGGGAGGCACACTGAAGCTTTCTTT.

The rearrangement uses TRBV19 and TRBJ2-2; no definite D call. This CDR3 is 14 amino acids long. The V gene's germline CDR1 is LNHDA and CDR2 SQIVND (reference sequence). Trimming left V 3 bases short and J 1 base short, with 6 bases between. Here the CDR3 DNA reads TGTGCCAGTAGTATCCAGGAGAACACCGGGGAGCTGTTTTTT. Translation gives CASSIQENTGELFF.

This clone was seen ten or more times. The junction departs from germline at one end; a sequencing error may be responsible. The chain recombines TRBV5-1 with TRBJ1-2; D call uncertain. CDR1 is SGHRS and CDR2 is YFSETQ in the germline V gene. This CDR3 comprises 12 residues. The CDR3 protein is CASSSTADLISF. In DNA, the CDR3 is TGCGCCAGCAGTTCTACAGCCGACTTGATCTCCTTC. Variable domain in full (rest from reference TRBV5-1 and TRBJ1-2): KAGVTQTPRYLIKTRGQQVTLSCSPISGHRSVSWYQQTPGQGLQFLFEYFSETQRNKGNFPGRFSGRQFSNSRSEMNVSTLELGDSALYLCASSSTADLISFGSGTRLTVV.

V and J are TRBV27 and TRBJ1-6; TRBD1 might be the D (5 bases). Germline values: CDR1 MNHEY, CDR2 SMNVEV (reference sequence). Trimming removed 6 bases at V and 7 bases at J, with 13 bases between. This CDR3 has 14 residues. The CDR3 sequence is CASSFRETNSPLHF. The CDR3 DNA reads as TGTGCCAGCAGCTTCAGGGAGACGAATTCACCCCTCCACTTT.

The chain is built from TRBV18 and TRBJ2-5, with a weak D call TRBD1 (5 bases). Deletions cut 2 bases from V and 1 base from J, with 11 bases between. The germline gives CDR1 KGHSH, CDR2 LQKENI. CDR3 length: 15 amino acids. CDR3 bases: TGTGCCAGCTCACCAGGATTAGGGGTCCAAGAGACCCAGTACTTC. This sequence encodes CASSPGLGVQETQYF.

The V and J genes are TRBV29-1 and TRBJ2-5; D may be TRBD1 or TRBD2 (5 bases each). With the DNA end fitting TRBJ2-7 better, the J assignment may be wrong. CDR1 and CDR2 from the germline V gene are SQVTM and ANQGSEA. The CDR3 totals 14 residues. CDR3 sequence (DNA): TGCAGCGTTGAAGAGGGGGAGAGAAACTACGAGCAGTACTTC. This encodes CSVEEGERNYEQYF.

The V gene is TRBV28, the J gene TRBJ2-4; D remains unclear. This CDR3 contains 15 residues. V dropped 4 bases and J dropped 4 bases, with 14 bases sitting between them. Germline assignment: CDR1 MDHEN and CDR2 SYDVKM. For the CDR3, the DNA is TGTGCCAGCAGTTCCTCTGAAAGGGCAAAAAACATTCAGTACTTC. Protein sequence: CASSSSERAKNIQYF.

This clone was observed at least ten times. The chain joins TRBV5-1 to TRBJ1-1, with TRBD1 matching over 8 bases. Germline assignment: CDR1 SGHRS and CDR2 YFSETQ. This CDR3 is built from 15 residues. Unmatched junction bases numbered 7, after V lost 1 base and J lost 5 bases. CDR3 sequence: CASSLSSGGRTEAFF. The CDR3 DNA is TGCGCCAGCAGCTTGTCCTCAGGGGGCAGGACTGAAGCTTTCTTT. The whole variable domain, filled in from reference TRBV5-1 and TRBJ1-1, reads KAGVTQTPRYLIKTRGQQVTLSCSPISGHRSVSWYQQTPGQGLQFLFEYFSETQRNKGNFPGRFSGRQFSNSRSEMNVSTLELGDSALYLCASSLSSGGRTEAFFGQGTRLTVV.

In nucleotides, the CDR3 is TGTGCCAGCAGCCGCGGGACCTCTAGTACGCAGTATTTT. The encoded protein is CASSRGTSSTQYF. The chain links TRBV7-8 to TRBJ2-3; a weak D match, TRBD2 (6 bases). V was shortened by 5 bases and J by 8 bases, with 14 bases between the two germline ends. Germline CDR1 is SGHVS and CDR2 is FQNEAQ. CDR3 length: 13 amino acids. Full variable domain (outside the CDR3, taken from reference TRBV7-8 and TRBJ2-3): GAGVSQSPRYKVAKRGQDVALRCDPISGHVSLFWYQQALGQGPEFLTYFQNEAQLDKSGLPSDRFFAERPEGSVSTLKIQRTQQEDSAVYLCASSRGTSSTQYFGPGTRLTVL.

V gene TRBV20-1 combines with J gene TRBJ2-1; D call uncertain. Germline CDR1 DFQATT, CDR2 SNEGSKA (reference sequence). The ends were cut back, 6 bases at V and 12 bases at J, with 15 bases in the middle. The CDR3 extends over 11 amino acids. DNA for the CDR3: TGCAGTGCCAAGAGAACCCTGGTGCAGTTCTTC. This sequence encodes CSAKRTLVQFF.

This clone was picked up one time. This chain connects TRBV25-1 to TRBJ1-2; 9 bases agree with TRBD1. Germline CDR1 is MGHDK and CDR2 is SYGVNS. The length of the CDR3 is 16 residues. V shed 4 bases and J 2 bases; nucleotides not matched to a gene: 8. The CDR3 sequence is CASSGPPGQGNYGYTF. CDR3 DNA: TGTGCCAGCAGTGGCCCTCCGGGACAGGGAAACTATGGCTACACCTTC.

This clone was counted a single time. A read error is possible here, since a much larger clone lies one base away. This chain joins TRBV6-6 and TRBJ1-1; D is unclear. The V gene lost 2 bases and the J gene lost 1 base, with 2 bases spanning the gap. The length of the CDR3 is 12 residues. Germline loops: CDR1 MNHNY, CDR2 SVGAGI (reference sequence). The CDR3 sequence: CASSYPNTEAFF. The CDR3 DNA follows: TGTGCCAGCAGTTACCCGAACACTGAAGCTTTCTTT.

The chain joins TRBV28 to TRBJ2-1, with D tentatively TRBD1 or TRBD2 (5 bases each). There are 13 residues in the CDR3. The V gene lost 5 bases and the J gene lost 8 bases, with 13 bases spanning the gap. Germline V lookup: CDR1 MDHEN, CDR2 SYDVKM. CDR3 nucleotides: TGTGCCAGCAGTCCAGGCCGGGGCGATGAGCAGTTCTTC. It yields the protein CASSPGRGDEQFF.

The V gene is TRBV11-3, the J gene TRBJ2-5, with D unresolved. The CDR3 loop spans 12 amino acids. In germline, CDR1 is SGHNT, CDR2 YENEEA. Trimming removed 5 bases at V and 3 bases at J, with 7 bases between. The CDR3 nucleotides are TGTGCCAGCAGCGGCCTTGAAGAGACCCAGTACTTC. Its translation: CASSGLEETQYF. Based on the CDR3 plus reference TRBV11-3 and TRBJ2-5, the full variable domain is EAGVVQSPRYKIIEKKQPVAFWCNPISGHNTLYWYLQNLGQGPELLIRYENEEAVDDSQLPKDRFSAERLKGVDSTLKIQPAELGDSAVYLCASSGLEETQYFGPGTRLLVL.

Points on this clone: With a far larger clone one base away, a read error is the likely cause. The chain carries TRBV29-1 and TRBJ1-2; D is unclear. Germline lookup yields CDR1 SQVTM and CDR2 ANQGSEA. CDR3 length: 11 residues. The CDR3, as DNA: TGCAGCGAGTCCTCAAACTATGACTACACCTTC. Amino acids: CSESSNYDYTF. The full variable domain, its missing parts supplied by reference TRBV29-1 and TRBJ1-2, is SAVISQKPSRDICQRGTSLTIQCQVDSQVTMMFWYRQQPGQSLTLIATANQGSEATYESGFVIDKFPISRPNLTFSTLTVSNMSPEDSSIYLCSESSNYDYTFGSGTRLTVV.

V usage is TRBV29-1 and J usage is TRBJ2-3; the match to TRBD2 covers 9 bases. The CDR3 extends over 15 amino acids. Trimming cost V 7 bases and J 3 bases; bases outside gene matches: 11. The germline V gene has CDR1 SQVTM and CDR2 ANQGSEA. The CDR3 protein is CSASDSGRETDTQYF. CDR3 sequence (DNA): TGCAGCGCGAGTGATAGCGGGAGAGAGACAGATACGCAGTATTTT.

This clone was seen once. The chain recombines TRBV5-1 with TRBJ2-3; 8 positions agree with TRBD2. Germline assignment: CDR1 SGHRS and CDR2 YFSETQ. The CDR3 length is 15 residues. The V gene end was trimmed by 3 bases and the J gene end by 5 bases; junction bases not matched to a gene: 8. The CDR3 here is CASSSTSGSLDTQYF. CDR3 coding DNA: TGCGCCAGCAGCTCAACTAGCGGAAGTTTAGATACGCAGTATTTT.

The chain links TRBV9 to TRBJ2-1; D may be TRBD1 or TRBD2 (7 bases each). The germline V and J ends were trimmed by 4 bases and 5 bases, with 19 bases remaining between them. The CDR3 is made up of 16 amino acids. Germline V gene lookup returns CDR1 SGDLS and CDR2 YYNGEE. The DNA of the CDR3 is TGTGCCAGCAGCCTTGGTGGGAGGGGGCGCAACAATGAGCAGTTCTTC. Translation gives CASSLGGRGRNNEQFF.

The chain combines TRBV5-4 with TRBJ2-7; no clear D gene. The V gene lost 0 bases and the J gene lost 6 bases, with 10 bases spanning the gap. Germline CDR1 is SGHNT and CDR2 is YYREEE (reference sequence). The CDR3 length is 13 residues. CDR3 residues: CASSLGLGPEQYF. The CDR3 coding sequence is TGTGCCAGCAGCTTGGGTCTAGGTCCCGAGCAGTACTTC.

The V gene is TRBV4-3, the J gene TRBJ1-4; D is undetermined. Trimming removed 4 bases at V and 8 bases at J, with 17 bases between. Germline V gene lookup returns CDR1 LGHNA and CDR2 YSLEER. The CDR3 is 15 residues long. CDR3 in DNA: TGCGCCAGCAGCCCCTCGTATGGAGGGAAGGAAAAACTGTTTTTT. It is translated as CASSPSYGGKEKLFF.

J is TRBJ2-7 and V is TRBV11-1, with TRBD1 matching 8 bases. This CDR3 comprises 13 residues. V trimming: 5 bases; J trimming: 13 bases; junction bases outside the gene matches: 13. Germline CDR1 reads SGHAT; CDR2 reads FQDESV (reference sequence). The CDR3 spells CASSPSRTGKIYF. DNA for the CDR3: TGTGCCAGCAGCCCGTCCCGGACAGGGAAGATATACTTC.